Listed below are T cell receptor beta chains from one sample, sequenced in a study of blood T cell repertoires in COVID-19. The assay was immunoSEQ multiplex PCR, and TCRdb's table has in-frame clones only and misses some. The sample lists 200,000 to 250,000 clones, approximately 75% seen once, with about 9% in the top ten. Sequenced input: PBMCs or T cells enriched from blood (not recorded which). The receptors were sampled from a middle-aged man who had recovered from COVID-19. Each CDR3 is given with its conserved first and last residue. The D gene is left open where the match is weak. The size entry is marked missing in some rows and otherwise reads once, few, many or a size class.

v_gene	j_gene	abundance	d_gene	CDR3nt	CDR3aa
TRBV5-1	TRBJ2-7	few	TRBD1	TGCGCCAGCAGCTTGGGGACAGGGGTTGTCGAGCAGTACTTC	CASSLGTGVVEQYF
TRBV18	TRBJ2-1	-	TRBD2	TGTGCCAGCTCACGGATGGGCGGGAGGGCGGTCAATGAGCAGTTCTTC	CASSRMGGRAVNEQFF
TRBV6-5	TRBJ1-2	-	-	TGTGCCAGCAGTTACCGGGGATACGGCTACACCTTC	CASSYRGYGYTF
TRBV3-1/TRBV3-2	TRBJ1-1	-	-	TGTGCCAGCTGGTCAGGGGCGGGGAACACTGAAGCTTTCTTT	CASWSGAGNTEAFF
TRBV19	TRBJ1-1	-	TRBD1	TGTGCCAGTAGTACTGGACAGGGTGTCAAAACTTTCTTT	CASSTGQGVKTFF
TRBV11-2	TRBJ1-2	few	TRBD1	TGTGCCAGCAGCCCTAGGGACAGGGTTAACTATGGCTACACCTTC	CASSPRDRVNYGYTF
TRBV7-2	TRBJ2-1	-	TRBD1	TGTGCCAGCAGCCCGAACTACAGGGGGCCGCAGTTCTTC	CASSPNYRGPQFF
TRBV2	TRBJ1-1	-	-	TGTGCCAGCACTATAGACAGACAGAGAGACACTGAAGCTTTCTTT	CASTIDRQRDTEAFF
TRBV12-3/TRBV12-4	TRBJ1-1	-	-	TGTGCCAGCAGTTTAGCAGTAGACACTGAAGCTTTCTTT	CASSLAVDTEAFF
TRBV5-4	TRBJ2-5	-	-	TGTGCCAGCAGCCGCGCGGCGACCCAAGAGACCCAGTACTTC	CASSRAATQETQYF
TRBV10-3	TRBJ2-7	-	TRBD2	TGTGCCATCAGTGGAGGGACTACCTCCTACGAGCAGTACTTC	CAISGGTTSYEQYF
TRBV12-5	TRBJ1-1	few	TRBD1	TGTGCTAGTGGTTTGTATCTGGGACAGCCCCCCTGGGACACTGAAGCTTTCTTT	CASGLYLGQPPWDTEAFF
TRBV29-1	TRBJ1-2	-	TRBD1	TGCAGCACACGGACAGGGGATTTTGGCTACACCTTC	CSTRTGDFGYTF
TRBV27	TRBJ1-2	-	TRBD1	TGTGCCAGCAGCCCCCGGACAGGGACCTTATCTGGCTACACCTTC	CASSPRTGTLSGYTF
TRBV10-1	TRBJ1-1	-	TRBD1	TGCGCCAGCAGTGATGGGACAGTCTTTTCTGAAGCTTTCTTT	CASSDGTVFSEAFF
TRBV3-1/TRBV3-2	TRBJ1-2	-	-	TGTGCCAGCAGCACAACAGGTTACCTTAACTATGGCTACACCTTC	CASSTTGYLNYGYTF
TRBV11-2	TRBJ2-7	-	-	TGTGCCAGCAGCGTGCCCGGACAGAACTCCTACGAGCAGTACTTC	CASSVPGQNSYEQYF
TRBV6-5	TRBJ1-2	-	-	TGTGCCAGCAGCCCCATTCAGGGACTCTATGGCTACACCTTC	CASSPIQGLYGYTF
TRBV6-4	TRBJ1-5	-	-	TGTGCCAGCAGTGAGTCAGGTTTAGGTCAGCCCCAGCATTTT	CASSESGLGQPQHF
TRBV19	TRBJ1-6	-	-	TGTGCCAGTAGTAGGGGGGGTACCGATAATTCACCCCTCCACTTT	CASSRGGTDNSPLHF
TRBV4-2	TRBJ1-2	-	-	TGTGCCAGCAGCCAAGACCAAACCGGGATGGGCTACACCTTC	CASSQDQTGMGYTF
TRBV10-3	TRBJ1-2	few	-	TGTGCCATCAGTGACAGGGGCAACTATGGCTACACCTTC	CAISDRGNYGYTF
TRBV11-3	TRBJ2-3	-	TRBD1	TGTGCCAGCAGCTTGGGACAGTCAGGGAATACGCAGTATTTT	CASSLGQSGNTQYF
TRBV6-5	TRBJ1-1	few	-	TGTGCCAGCAGTTACTCGGGGGCGCGAGCTTTCTTT	CASSYSGARAFF
TRBV20-1	TRBJ1-2	-	-	TGCAGTGCTAAACACGTGAGGGGCTACACCTTC	CSAKHVRGYTF
TRBV29-1	TRBJ2-7	once	TRBD1	TGCAGCGTTGCGGGCAGGGGGTTTACCTACGAGCAGTACTTC	CSVAGRGFTYEQYF
TRBV6-6	TRBJ1-6	-	-	TGTGCCAGCAGTTACACGGTCCCACCCCTCCACTTT	CASSYTVPPLHF
TRBV4-1	TRBJ2-7	-	TRBD1	TGCGCCAGCAGCCACCCGGGACAGTCCTCCTACGAGCAGTACTTC	CASSHPGQSSYEQYF
TRBV24-1	TRBJ2-6	-	-	TGTGCCACCAGTGATTTCGGTGGTGGGGCCAACGTCCTGACTTTC	CATSDFGGGANVLTF
TRBV25-1	TRBJ1-2	-	-	TGTGCCAGCAGTGAGGGGCAGAACTATGGCTACACCTTC	CASSEGQNYGYTF
TRBV19	TRBJ1-1	-	-	TGTGCCAGCCGGCGGGGGTGGCAGGGCACTGAAGCTTTCTTT	CASRRGWQGTEAFF
TRBV7-3	TRBJ1-1	-	-	TGTGCCAGCAGCTTCTCGGGGGGCAGGACTGAAGCTTTCTTT	CASSFSGGRTEAFF
TRBV15	TRBJ2-1	few	TRBD2	TGTGCCACCAGCAGAGCGGGAGGAAACAATGAGCAGTTCTTC	CATSRAGGNNEQFF
TRBV20-1	TRBJ1-5	-	-	TGCAGTGCTAGTTGGAGTTACGGCAATCAGCCCCAGCATTTT	CSASWSYGNQPQHF
TRBV18	TRBJ2-3	-	-	TGTGCCAGCTCACTCACACAAGCAGATACGCAGTATTTT	CASSLTQADTQYF
TRBV11-2	TRBJ1-4	-	-	TGTGCCAGCAGCCGACAGGCCCGCGCAACTAATGAAAAACTGTTTTTT	CASSRQARATNEKLFF
TRBV4-1	TRBJ2-7	-	-	TGCGCCAGCAGCCAAGGAACAGGGTTCGAGCAGTACTTC	CASSQGTGFEQYF
TRBV12-3/TRBV12-4	TRBJ1-1	-	-	TGTGCCAGCAGTTTAACAGGGACCGAAGCTTTCTTT	CASSLTGTEAFF
TRBV27	TRBJ2-2	-	TRBD2	TGTGCCAGCAGTTTATTAAGCGGGAGGGCGAACACCGGGGAGCTGTTTTTT	CASSLLSGRANTGELFF
TRBV15	TRBJ2-7	-	-	TGTGCCACCAGCAGAGTAGGGGGCGAGCAGTACTTC	CATSRVGGEQYF
TRBV7-9	TRBJ1-2	-	TRBD1	TGTGCCAGCAGCTTAGTGTCGACAGGGGGAGGCTACACCTTC	CASSLVSTGGGYTF
TRBV10-1	TRBJ2-1	-	-	TGCGCCAGCAGTGAGAAACTAGCGGCAGGGGGATCCTACAATGAGCAGTTCTTC	CASSEKLAAGGSYNEQFF
TRBV3-1/TRBV3-2	TRBJ1-6	once	TRBD1	TGTGCCAGCAGCCCCCAACAGGGGGTTGACTCACCCCTCCACTTT	CASSPQQGVDSPLHF
TRBV2	TRBJ1-6	-	-	TGTGCCAGCAGTGACCCGGGGTATGGTAATTCACCCCTCCACTTT	CASSDPGYGNSPLHF
TRBV5-4	TRBJ2-1	few	TRBD2	TGTGCCAGCAGCCTTCTAGCGGGAGGCTCCTACAATGAGCAGTTCTTC	CASSLLAGGSYNEQFF
TRBV7-2	TRBJ2-3	many	-	TGTGCCAGCAGCTTAACAGGAAAGAAAGATACGCAGTATTTT	CASSLTGKKDTQYF
TRBV5-4	TRBJ2-1	-	TRBD2	TGTGCCAGCAGCTTGGCGGGACTAGCGGGGGGGCCTCACTACAATGAGCAGTTCTTC	CASSLAGLAGGPHYNEQFF
TRBV2	TRBJ2-5	-	-	TGTGCCAGCAGTGAGACTAGGAAAGAGACCCAGTACTTC	CASSETRKETQYF
TRBV5-8	TRBJ1-5	few	-	TGTGCCAGCAGCTTGCTCACACGCAATCAGCCCCAGCATTTT	CASSLLTRNQPQHF
TRBV7-6	TRBJ2-3	-	TRBD2	TGTGCCAGCAGCTTAGTCGGGGGGGCAGTAGATACGCAGTATTTT	CASSLVGGAVDTQYF
TRBV5-6	TRBJ1-4	-	-	TGTGCCAGCAGCTCCCTGGGGGGGTCTAATGAAAAACTGTTTTTT	CASSSLGGSNEKLFF
TRBV5-1	TRBJ1-1	once	-	TGCGCCAGCAGCTCCGGACAGCAAGCTTTCTTT	CASSSGQQAFF
TRBV30	TRBJ1-2	-	-	TGTGCCTGGAGTGTAACAGGAAGCTATGGCTACACCTTC	CAWSVTGSYGYTF
TRBV28	TRBJ2-4	-	TRBD2	TGTGCCAGCAGTCAAACCGGGACTAGCATCAAAAACATTCAGTACTTC	CASSQTGTSIKNIQYF
TRBV12-5	TRBJ1-5	-	TRBD1	TGTGCTAGTGGTTTGGGGACAGGCAGACGTCAGCCCCAGCATTTT	CASGLGTGRRQPQHF